This T cell receptor beta chain emerged from a study of T cells after somatic rescue of genetic block. This table comes from immunoSEQ multiplex PCR, and its TCRdb copy is limited to in-frame clones, with some not included. Of about 13,000 clones in the sample, over 65% were seen once. CDR3 length equals 13 residues. Germline V gene sequence: CDR1 SGHRS, CDR2 YFSETQ. The germline V and J ends were trimmed by 4 bases and 3 bases, with 8 bases remaining between them. What was sequenced was peripheral blood mononuclear cells (PBMCs). This sequence originates from a boy aged 5-17 years. The J gene is TRBJ1-5, the V gene TRBV5-1, with D unclear. The CDR3 nucleotides read TGCGCCAGCAGCCCGGGGTTCAATCAGCCCCAGCATTTT. This translates into CASSPGFNQPQHF.